Each of the 2 T cell receptor beta chains below was sequenced from the same sample in a study of human thymus T cells. Sequencing was performed with immunoSEQ multiplex PCR; in TCRdb, only in-frame clones are kept and a portion is missing. The data hold some 120,000 clones, with 90% to 95% observed a single time. Surgeons resected thymus tissue during corrective heart surgery. Sequencing input: thymus tissue. These receptors came from a boy in the first two years of life with a congenital heart defect but otherwise immunologically healthy.

The genes are TRBV5-1 and TRBJ1-1, with D unclear. The CDR3 runs 13 residues. In germline, CDR1 is SGHRS, CDR2 YFSETQ. Trimming took off 4 bases at V and 0 bases at J, with 7 bases between the two ends. In nucleotides, the CDR3 is TGCGCCAGCAGCCACTCCATGAACACTGAAGCTTTCTTT. It yields the protein CASSHSMNTEAFF.

V and J are TRBV4-1 and TRBJ2-7, with 8 bases matching TRBD1. Germline V gene data show CDR1 as MGHRA and CDR2 as YSYEKL. The CDR3 loop spans 15 amino acids. V lost 1 base to trimming and J lost 2 bases; unmatched junction nucleotides: 4. The CDR3 nucleotides read TGCGCCAGCAGCCAAGGGGACAGGCCGACCTACGAGCAGTACTTC. This sequence encodes CASSQGDRPTYEQYF.